Following are 24 T cell receptor beta chains from one sample sequenced in a study of response to subunit inactivated influenza vaccine. TCRdb itself ran the RT-PCR reads through MiXCR, one entry per CDR3 protein. The data show 610,000 or so distinct CDR3 sequences, with 12% to 15% seen just once and 11% held by the top ten. The sample consisted of PBMCs from blood, taken about 11 days after vaccination. The receptors derive from a man between 45 and 60 years old who received an inactivated influenza vaccine.

In this sample, this clonotype turned up many times. The chain couples TRBV29-1 to TRBJ2-5; 12 nucleotides agree with TRBD2. Germline CDR1 SQVTM, CDR2 ANQGSEA. V lost 3 bases to trimming and J lost 1 base; unmatched junction nucleotides: 3. The length of the CDR3 is 15 residues. CDR3 nucleotides: TGCAGCGTTGATGCTAGCGGGAGGGCCCAAGAGACCCAGTACTTC. Translation: CSVDASGRAQETQYF. The full variable domain, rest sourced from reference TRBV29-1 and TRBJ2-5, is SAVISQKPSRDICQRGTSLTIQCQVDSQVTMMFWYRQQPGQSLTLIATANQGSEATYESGFVIDKFPISRPNLTFSTLTVSNMSPEDSSIYLCSVDASGRAQETQYFGPGTRLLVL.

This clonotype was picked up a small number of times. This chain connects TRBV5-1 to TRBJ1-1; D remains unclear. CDR1 SGHRS and CDR2 YFSETQ come from the germline V gene. The V and J ends lost 0 bases and 2 bases respectively, with 14 bases between them. This CDR3 is built from 16 residues. The CDR3 sequence: CASSLDGRRTNTEAFF. The CDR3 DNA reads as TGCGCCAGCAGCTTGGATGGGCGGAGAACCAACACTGAAGCTTTCTTT.

V and J are TRBV30 and TRBJ1-1; no definite D call. Trimming took off 3 bases at V and 0 bases at J, with 11 bases between the two ends. This CDR3 spans 14 amino acids. The germline CDR1 and CDR2 sequences are GTSNPN and SVGIG (reference sequence). The CDR3 DNA reads TGTGCCTGGAGCCCCAGCGGGTTGAACACTGAAGCTTTCTTT. Amino acid sequence: CAWSPSGLNTEAFF.

The chain links TRBV12-3 or TRBV12-4 to TRBJ2-1, with D uncertain. The CDR3 covers 15 residues. V was trimmed by 3 bases and J by 0 bases, leaving 9 bases between them. The CDR3 here is CASSLHSSSYNEQFF. For the CDR3, the DNA is TGTGCCAGCAGTTTGCACAGTAGCTCCTACAATGAGCAGTTCTTC.

The CDR3 DNA follows: TGTGCCAGCTCACCTGGGGAATCGAACACTGAAGCTTTCTTT. Translated: CASSPGESNTEAFF. J is TRBJ1-1 and V is TRBV18; D remains ambiguous. Germline loops: CDR1 KGHSH, CDR2 LQKENI. The CDR3 has 14 residues. V lost 3 bases and J 1 base, leaving 9 bases between the germline ends. Variable domain in full (rest from reference TRBV18 and TRBJ1-1): NAGVMQNPRHLVRRRGQEARLRCSPMKGHSHVYWYRQLPEEGLKFMVYLQKENIIDESGMPKERFSAEFPKEGPSILRIQQVVRGDSAAYFCASSPGESNTEAFFGQGTRLTVV.

This clonotype was found a few times. This chain joins TRBV5-1 and TRBJ2-5; 8 bases line up with TRBD2. The germline CDR1 and CDR2 sequences are SGHRS and YFSETQ. Trimming at V came to 6 bases and at J to 5 bases, leaving 9 bases not matched to a gene. This CDR3 comprises 14 residues. CDR3 residues: CASKGSGVTETQYF. DNA of the CDR3: TGCGCCAGCAAGGGTAGCGGGGTAACTGAGACCCAGTACTTC.

This clonotype was counted between two and nine times. This chain joins TRBV6-1 and TRBJ2-6, with 7 bases that match TRBD1. J was trimmed by 0 bases and V by 6 bases; bases with no gene match: 8. Germline-derived CDR1 and CDR2 are MNHNS and SASEGT. The CDR3 is made up of 17 amino acids. CDR3 amino acids: CASRNDRAYSGANVLTF. DNA of the CDR3: TGTGCCAGCAGAAACGACAGGGCCTACTCTGGGGCCAACGTCCTGACTTTC.

V and J are TRBV6-1 and TRBJ2-5; tentative D call: TRBD1 (6 bases). Germline values: CDR1 MNHNS, CDR2 SASEGT. V lost 10 bases and J lost 0, with 9 bases in between. This CDR3 is built from 12 residues. CDR3 region: CAIRTDQETQYF. Written as DNA, the CDR3 is TGTGCCATACGGACAGACCAAGAGACCCAGTACTTC.

The chain couples TRBV10-3 to TRBJ2-2; D may be TRBD1 (6 bases). CDR1 is ENHRY, CDR2 SYGVKD, per germline. This CDR3 is built from 14 residues. V lost 7 bases and J 7 bases, leaving 16 bases between the germline ends. The CDR3 here is CAITRGEGSGELFF. The CDR3 coding sequence is TGTGCCATCACCAGGGGTGAAGGAAGCGGGGAGCTGTTTTTT.

The table lists this clonotype with a few counts. The rearrangement joins TRBV6-1 to TRBJ2-7, with 7 bases that match TRBD1. The CDR3 is made up of 14 amino acids. V dropped 6 bases and J dropped 2; count of bases not matched to a gene: 7. The germline CDR1 and CDR2 sequences are MNHNS and SASEGT. CDR3 bases: TGTGCCAGCAGCTCTGGACAGGATCCCTACGAGCAGTACTTC. Protein product: CASSSGQDPYEQYF.

This clonotype turned up a few times. The rearrangement uses TRBV7-8 and TRBJ2-5; 9 bases agree with TRBD1. The CDR3 is 17 residues long. Germline V gene sequence: CDR1 SGHVS, CDR2 FQNEAQ. J was trimmed by 5 bases and V by 1 base; bases with no gene match: 11. The CDR3 reads CASSLGLGQGRSETQYF. CDR3 coding DNA: TGTGCCAGCAGCTTAGGTTTGGGACAGGGAAGGTCGGAGACCCAGTACTTC.

This clonotype has just a few counts. The genes are TRBV28 and TRBJ2-1; the D gene is possibly TRBD1 (8 bases). The V gene's germline CDR1 is MDHEN and CDR2 SYDVKM. The CDR3 spans 16 residues. Trimming took off 3 bases at V and 2 bases at J, with 14 bases between the two ends. DNA of the CDR3: TGTGCCAGCAGTTTCCGGACAGGGAGGGCCTACAATGAGCAGTTCTTC. This codes for CASSFRTGRAYNEQFF.

V and J are TRBV20-1 and TRBJ1-1; D may be TRBD1 (6 bases). The germline gives CDR1 DFQATT, CDR2 SNEGSKA (reference sequence). V was clipped by 3 bases and J by 4 bases, with 27 bases between them. This CDR3 is built from 18 residues. CDR3 coding DNA: TGCAGTGCTAGCGGGGATGGACAGTTTGGGAGAGTAACCACTGAAGCTTTCTTT. As protein: CSASGDGQFGRVTTEAFF.

This clonotype showed up many times. This chain connects TRBV25-1 to TRBJ2-7, with D uncertain. The CDR3 sequence is 13 residues long. Per the germline V gene, CDR1 is MGHDK and CDR2 is SYGVNS. V lost 5 bases and J 6 bases, leaving 14 bases between the germline ends. In DNA form, the CDR3 reads TGTGCCAGCAGTCTCGGCAGTCTTTTCGAGCAGTACTTC. This codes for CASSLGSLFEQYF.

This clonotype has a handful of counts. V and J are TRBV12-3 or TRBV12-4 and TRBJ1-6, with D unresolved. CDR3 length: 14 residues. The ends were cut back, 5 bases at V and 7 bases at J, with 12 bases in the middle. The CDR3 reads CASSQSLGNSPLHF. As DNA, the CDR3 is TGTGCCAGCAGTCAGTCCTTGGGCAATTCACCCCTCCACTTT.

This clonotype was seen a few times. The chain is built from TRBV20-1 and TRBJ2-2; 8 bases are shared with TRBD1. The CDR3 sequence is 16 residues long. V trimming: 5 bases; J trimming: 6 bases; junction bases outside the gene matches: 14. Germline CDR1 reads DFQATT; CDR2 reads SNEGSKA (reference sequence). Here the CDR3 DNA reads TGCAGTGCTGGTTCCTCGGGACAGGTCTGGGCCGGGGAGCTGTTTTTT. Protein sequence: CSAGSSGQVWAGELFF.

The chain is built from TRBV12-3 or TRBV12-4 and TRBJ2-7, with D tentatively TRBD2 (5 bases). The ends were cut back, 5 bases at V and 2 bases at J, with 13 bases in the middle. The CDR3 has 14 amino acids. CDR3 bases: TGTGCCAGCAGTATGACGGGGATAGCCTACGAGCAGTACTTC. Protein product: CASSMTGIAYEQYF.

V gene TRBV5-5 combines with J gene TRBJ1-4; no reliable D call. The CDR3 runs to 16 residues. The V gene's germline CDR1 is SGHKS and CDR2 YYEKEE (reference sequence). Trimming removed 2 bases at V and 3 bases at J, with 14 bases between. The CDR3 sequence is CASSFSGPWANEKLFF. CDR3 DNA sequence: TGTGCCAGCAGCTTTTCGGGTCCTTGGGCTAATGAAAAACTGTTTTTT.

The sample holds a few counts of this clonotype. The J gene is TRBJ2-1, the V gene TRBV5-1; no clear D gene. CDR3 length: 16 residues. The germline V gene encodes CDR1 SGHRS and CDR2 YFSETQ. V lost 0 bases and J lost 4, with 14 bases in between. The CDR3 DNA follows: TGCGCCAGCAGCTTGGCCGGGCAGGAACATTACAATGAGCAGTTCTTC. Amino acid sequence: CASSLAGQEHYNEQFF.

V is TRBV12-3 or TRBV12-4 and J is TRBJ2-1, with 8 nucleotides matching TRBD2. V shed 2 bases and J 2 bases; nucleotides not matched to a gene: 2. The CDR3 runs 15 residues. CDR3 nucleotide sequence: TGTGCCAGCAGTTTATGGACTAGCCCCTACAATGAGCAGTTCTTC. Residues: CASSLWTSPYNEQFF.

This clonotype was counted a few times. The rearrangement links TRBV20-1 to TRBJ2-7; possibly TRBD2 for D (5 bases). This CDR3 is 13 amino acids long. V gave up 5 bases and J gave up 5 bases, with 16 bases separating them. The germline V gene has CDR1 DFQATT and CDR2 SNEGSKA (reference sequence). For the CDR3, the DNA is TGCAGTGCTTGCAGGCTAAAGGGAGACGAGCAGTACTTC. Its translation is CSACRLKGDEQYF.

A few counts support this clonotype. This chain uses TRBV10-3 with TRBJ2-3; D unclear. Germline values: CDR1 ENHRY, CDR2 SYGVKD. V lost 6 bases, J lost 0 bases, and 13 bases lay in between. The CDR3 totals 15 residues. The CDR3 DNA follows: TGTGCCATCAGCGCCGGATCAGCTAGCACAGATACGCAGTATTTT. Its translation is CAISAGSASTDTQYF.

This clonotype showed up just a few times. V and J are TRBV6-2 or TRBV6-3 and TRBJ1-2, with D hard to call. The CDR3 spans 15 residues. Looked up from germline, CDR1 is MNHEY and CDR2 is SVGEGT. The germline V and J ends were trimmed by 5 bases and 4 bases, with 17 bases remaining between them. CDR3 in amino acids: CASSLSPGRTYGYTF. The CDR3 region has the DNA TGTGCCAGCAGTCTCTCCCCTGGACGGACCTATGGCTACACCTTC.

Only a few counts were recorded for this clonotype. The chain has TRBV5-1 and TRBJ2-6; the D gene is possibly TRBD1 (6 bases). The germline V and J ends were trimmed by 2 bases and 0 bases, with 15 bases remaining between them. The CDR3 is made up of 18 amino acids. The V gene's germline CDR1 is SGHRS and CDR2 YFSETQ. CDR3 in amino acids: CASSFPLWTDSGANVLTF. DNA for the CDR3: TGCGCCAGCAGCTTCCCGCTATGGACAGACTCTGGGGCCAACGTCCTGACTTTC.